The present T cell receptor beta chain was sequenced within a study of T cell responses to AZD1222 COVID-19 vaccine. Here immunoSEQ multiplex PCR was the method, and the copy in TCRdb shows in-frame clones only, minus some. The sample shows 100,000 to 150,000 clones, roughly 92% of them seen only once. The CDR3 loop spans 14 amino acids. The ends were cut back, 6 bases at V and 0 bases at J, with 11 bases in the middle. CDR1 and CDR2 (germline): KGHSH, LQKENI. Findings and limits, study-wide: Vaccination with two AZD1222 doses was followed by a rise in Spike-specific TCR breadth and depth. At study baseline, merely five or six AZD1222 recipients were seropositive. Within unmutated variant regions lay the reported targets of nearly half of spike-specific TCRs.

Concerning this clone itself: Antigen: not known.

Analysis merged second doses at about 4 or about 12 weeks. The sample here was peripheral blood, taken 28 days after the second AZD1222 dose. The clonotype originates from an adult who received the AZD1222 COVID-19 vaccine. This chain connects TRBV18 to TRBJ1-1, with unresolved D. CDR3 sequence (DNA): TGTGCCAGCTCCCCCGCCCCAATGAACACTGAAGCTTTCTTT. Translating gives CASSPAPMNTEAFF.